These 28 T cell receptor beta chains came from one sample sequenced in a study of cytomegalovirus exposure and HLA in healthy donors. The PCR contained 60 Vbeta and 13 Jbeta primers. Here immunoSEQ multiplex PCR was the method, and the copy in TCRdb shows in-frame clones only, minus some. Among 95,000 to 120,000 clones listed, over 65% were seen once. Sequenced: PBMCs. The receptors originated from a woman in her 30s in good health and CMV-seropositive.

The V and J genes are TRBV19 and TRBJ2-7, with 8 bases identical to TRBD2. J gave up 3 bases and V 3 bases, and 4 bases lay outside the gene matches. Per germline, CDR1 LNHDA and CDR2 SQIVND (reference sequence). The CDR3 length is 14 residues. The CDR3 spells CASSIGTRDYEQYF. The CDR3 DNA follows: TGTGCCAGTAGTATCGGGACTAGAGACTACGAGCAGTACTTC.

This chain links TRBV18 with TRBJ1-3; D not certain. The CDR3 runs to 16 residues. In germline, CDR1 is KGHSH, CDR2 LQKENI. Trimming pared 0 bases from V and 0 bases from J, leaving 9 bases between. CDR3 sequence reads: CASSPPGLYSGNTIYF. In DNA, the CDR3 is TGTGCCAGCTCACCACCCGGTCTGTACTCTGGAAACACCATATATTTT. The whole variable domain, filled in from reference TRBV18 and TRBJ1-3, reads NAGVMQNPRHLVRRRGQEARLRCSPMKGHSHVYWYRQLPEEGLKFMVYLQKENIIDESGMPKERFSAEFPKEGPSILRIQQVVRGDSAAYFCASSPPGLYSGNTIYFGEGSWLTVV.

This chain links TRBV27 with TRBJ2-1; D is perhaps TRBD2 (6 bases). Looked up from germline, CDR1 is MNHEY and CDR2 is SMNVEV (reference sequence). The CDR3 is made up of 17 amino acids. V was trimmed by 3 bases and J by 4 bases, leaving 19 bases between them. CDR3 region: CASSLIHGQAGYNEQFF. The CDR3 DNA reads as TGTGCCAGCAGTTTGATACACGGGCAGGCGGGATACAATGAGCAGTTCTTC.

V usage is TRBV12-5 and J usage is TRBJ1-6; D uncertain. Per germline, CDR1 LGHNT and CDR2 FRNRAP. Trimming took 4 bases from V and 9 from J, leaving 13 bases between them. The CDR3 is 14 residues long. This CDR3 is CASGSGTVGSPLHF. CDR3 sequence (DNA): TGTGCTAGTGGTTCCGGAACAGTAGGTTCACCCCTCCACTTT.

The rearrangement links TRBV19 to TRBJ2-3; 7 bases match TRBD2. V lost 5 bases to trimming and J lost 4 bases; unmatched junction nucleotides: 9. The CDR3 is 15 residues long. CDR1 is LNHDA, CDR2 SQIVND, per germline (reference sequence). CDR3 sequence (DNA): TGTGCCAGTAGTCCCCCGAGCGGGAATTCAGATACGCAGTATTTT. Translated, it gives CASSPPSGNSDTQYF.

The CDR3 here is CAWSLKGGGEKLFF. The CDR3 DNA reads TGTGCCTGGAGTCTCAAAGGGGGCGGTGAAAAACTGTTTTTT. The gene calls are TRBV30 and TRBJ1-4; 7 bases align to TRBD1. The CDR3 has 14 residues. Losses at the gene ends were 2 bases for V and 7 bases for J; bases not matched to a gene: 7. CDR1 GTSNPN and CDR2 SVGIG come from the germline V gene (reference sequence). The variable domain in full, completed from reference TRBV30 and TRBJ1-4, reads SQTIHQWPATLVQPVGSPLSLECTVEGTSNPNLYWYRQAAGRGLQLLFYSVGIGQISSEVPQNLSASRPQDRQFILSSKKLLLSDSGFYLCAWSLKGGGEKLFFGSGTQLSVL.

The chain couples TRBV29-1 to TRBJ1-2; TRBD1 is a possible D gene (5 bases). Germline loops: CDR1 SQVTM, CDR2 ANQGSEA. This CDR3 region has 13 residues. V was pared by 3 bases and J by 8 bases, with 16 bases between. In DNA form, the CDR3 reads TGCAGCGTTGATATCAATGGCGGGGACGGCTACACCTTC. This translates into CSVDINGGDGYTF.

The genes are TRBV18 and TRBJ1-6; tentative D call: TRBD1 (5 bases). The V gene lost 1 base and the J gene lost 7 bases, with 5 bases spanning the gap. The germline V gene has CDR1 KGHSH and CDR2 LQKENI. The CDR3 has 13 residues. Here the CDR3 reads CASSPQGNSPLHF. The DNA of the CDR3 is TGTGCCAGCTCACCACAGGGGAATTCACCCCTCCACTTT.

The CDR3 loop reads CASSQTNQETQYF. DNA of the CDR3: TGTGCCAGTAGTCAGACTAATCAAGAGACCCAGTACTTC. V usage is TRBV19 and J usage is TRBJ2-5; possibly TRBD2 for D (5 bases). The CDR3 loop spans 13 amino acids. CDR1 and CDR2 (germline): LNHDA, SQIVND (reference sequence). V gave up 5 bases and J gave up 2 bases, with 9 bases separating them.

This sequence joins TRBV10-3 and TRBJ1-3, with 8 bases that match TRBD1. Germline V gene lookup returns CDR1 ENHRY and CDR2 SYGVKD. V shed 2 bases, J shed 4 bases, and the junction held 10 bases outside the gene matches. The CDR3 length is 17 residues. The CDR3 nucleotides read TGTGCCATCAGTGAGACAGGGGGACTCAGATCCGGAAACACCATATATTTT. This codes for CAISETGGLRSGNTIYF.

The chain is built from TRBV18 and TRBJ2-6, with 7 bases aligning to TRBD1. CDR3 length equals 16 residues. The J segment lost 2 bases and the V segment lost 1 base, leaving 2 bases of the junction unmatched. Looked up from germline, CDR1 is KGHSH and CDR2 is LQKENI. The CDR3 protein is CASSPQDRAGANVLTF. The CDR3 DNA follows: TGTGCCAGCTCACCACAAGACAGGGCTGGGGCCAACGTCCTGACTTTC.

The chain employs TRBV6-1 and TRBJ2-1; 8 bases fit TRBD2. The trim removed 3 bases at V and 9 bases at J, leaving 7 bases unmatched. CDR1 MNHNS and CDR2 SASEGT come from the germline V gene. CDR3 length equals 14 residues. The CDR3 nucleotides read TGTGCCAGCAGTGAGCTGGCGGGAGGTCTTGAGCAGTTCTTC. It specifies CASSELAGGLEQFF.

The chain couples TRBV4-1 to TRBJ2-1; 7 bases map to TRBD1. Trimming at V came to 0 bases and at J to 2 bases, leaving 7 bases not matched to a gene. Germline CDR1 and CDR2: MGHRA and YSYEKL. The CDR3 extends over 17 amino acids. CDR3 in amino acids: CASSQEVTGSPYNEQFF. The CDR3 DNA reads TGCGCCAGCAGCCAAGAAGTGACAGGGAGCCCCTACAATGAGCAGTTCTTC.

This clone was detected a few times. This sequence joins TRBV5-1 and TRBJ2-5; D is unresolved. Trimming stripped 4 bases from V and 2 bases from J, with 12 bases between. The germline gives CDR1 SGHRS, CDR2 YFSETQ. The CDR3 covers 14 residues. The CDR3 protein is CASSDRHPQETQYF. The CDR3 DNA reads as TGCGCCAGCAGCGACCGACATCCACAAGAGACCCAGTACTTC.

The J gene is TRBJ1-4, the V gene TRBV27; TRBD1 aligns across 8 bases. Germline CDR1 reads MNHEY; CDR2 reads SMNVEV (reference sequence). The junction had 6 bases not matched to a gene; V was cut back by 4 bases and J by 8 bases. The length of the CDR3 is 14 residues. The CDR3 DNA reads as TGTGCCAGCAGTTCCAGGACAGGGTTCGAAAAACTGTTTTTT. This gives the protein CASSSRTGFEKLFF.

V is TRBV4-1 and J is TRBJ2-7; D is possibly TRBD1 (6 bases). Germline CDR1 is MGHRA and CDR2 is YSYEKL. CDR3 length equals 17 residues. V lost 2 bases, J lost 1 base, and 18 bases lay in between. The CDR3 spells CASSQPPGHQKSYEQYF. CDR3 bases: TGCGCCAGCAGCCAACCACCGGGACACCAAAAATCCTACGAGCAGTACTTC.

This clone was seen only a few times. A read error may account for a junction end that differs from germline. This chain connects TRBV7-9 to TRBJ2-7; 8 bases are shared with TRBD2. CDR1 and CDR2 (germline): SEHNR, FQNEAQ (reference sequence). The CDR3 contains 16 residues. The CDR3 DNA sequence: TGTTCCAGCAGCTTAGGACTAGCTGGGAGGGCCTACGAGCAGTACTTC. Its protein product is CSSSLGLAGRAYEQYF.

J is TRBJ2-3 and V is TRBV5-1; D remains ambiguous. CDR1 is SGHRS, CDR2 YFSETQ, per germline. The V end lost 0 bases, the J end lost 0 bases, and 5 bases lay between the germline ends. The CDR3 spans 14 residues. In DNA form, the CDR3 reads TGCGCCAGCAGCTTGGGGGCTAGCACAGATACGCAGTATTTT. Protein: CASSLGASTDTQYF. Supplemented by reference TRBV5-1 and TRBJ2-3, the full variable domain reads KAGVTQTPRYLIKTRGQQVTLSCSPISGHRSVSWYQQTPGQGLQFLFEYFSETQRNKGNFPGRFSGRQFSNSRSEMNVSTLELGDSALYLCASSLGASTDTQYFGPGTRLTVL.

CDR3 sequence (DNA): TGTGCCACCAGCCTAGACAGGGTAGGAGGAAACACCATATATTTT. Its protein product is CATSLDRVGGNTIYF. The V call is TRBV15, the J call TRBJ1-3; 7 bases align to TRBD1. The CDR3 runs 15 residues. After removal of 5 bases from V and 4 bases from J, the junction contained 8 bases not matched to a gene. CDR1 is LNHNV, CDR2 YYDKDF, per germline (reference sequence).

V is TRBV10-3 and J is TRBJ1-5; D is possibly TRBD1 (5 bases). In germline, CDR1 is ENHRY, CDR2 SYGVKD. The CDR3 has 14 amino acids. The ends were cut back, 6 bases at V and 5 bases at J, with 14 bases in the middle. The CDR3 loop is CAISPTGMDQPQHF. CDR3 nucleotides: TGTGCCATCAGCCCAACAGGCATGGATCAGCCCCAGCATTTT.

This clone occurred a few times. V and J are TRBV6-1 and TRBJ1-6; 10 positions agree with TRBD1. Germline V CDR1 and CDR2: MNHNS, SASEGT. V lost 6 bases, J lost 13 bases, and 3 bases stayed unmatched. CDR3 size: 12 residues. Here the CDR3 DNA reads TGTGCCAGCAGCTTGGACAGGGGGCCCCTCCACTTT. Protein: CASSLDRGPLHF.

This rearrangement joins TRBV29-1 to TRBJ2-1; no clear D gene. This CDR3 has 14 amino acids. V was trimmed by 4 bases and J by 0 bases, leaving 10 bases between them. CDR1 is SQVTM and CDR2 is ANQGSEA in the germline V gene. In nucleotides, the CDR3 is TGCAGCGTTGTAGCACCGAGCTCCTACAATGAGCAGTTCTTC. Translated, it gives CSVVAPSSYNEQFF.

The chain uses TRBV5-1 and TRBJ2-3; 9 bases are a match to TRBD1. The V and J ends lost 4 bases and 5 bases, in that order; junction bases with no gene match: 8. Germline loops: CDR1 SGHRS, CDR2 YFSETQ. The CDR3 spans 15 residues. The CDR3 loop is CASSPRTGAIDTQYF. The CDR3 nucleotides are TGCGCCAGCAGCCCCCGGACAGGGGCGATAGATACGCAGTATTTT.

The V call is TRBV5-1, the J call TRBJ2-3, with 12 bases aligning to TRBD2. The CDR3 sequence is 15 residues long. Per the germline V gene, CDR1 is SGHRS and CDR2 is YFSETQ. V lost 4 bases to trimming and J lost 6 bases; unmatched junction nucleotides: 6. The CDR3 region is CASSDTSGRTDTQYF. In DNA form, the CDR3 reads TGCGCCAGCAGCGATACTAGCGGGAGGACTGATACGCAGTATTTT.

J is TRBJ1-6 and V is TRBV6-6; possibly TRBD1 for D (5 bases). Trimming pared 6 bases from V and 6 bases from J, leaving 12 bases between. The CDR3 length is 14 residues. CDR1 and CDR2 (germline): MNHNY, SVGAGI (reference sequence). The CDR3 region is CASRAGSSNSPLHF. As DNA, the CDR3 is TGTGCCAGCAGGGCAGGGTCGAGTAATTCACCCCTCCACTTT.

The CDR3 DNA is TGTGCCAGCAGTGAAACGGGGCTAGCGGGAGTTAACTACAATGAGCAGTTCTTC. This encodes CASSETGLAGVNYNEQFF. The J gene is TRBJ2-1, the V gene TRBV6-1; the match to TRBD2 covers 10 bases. This CDR3 spans 18 amino acids. J gave up 3 bases and V 2 bases, and 10 bases lay outside the gene matches. CDR1 and CDR2 from the germline V gene are MNHNS and SASEGT.

This clone was seen only once. J is TRBJ1-1 and V is TRBV7-9; possibly TRBD1 for D (6 bases). Germline CDR1 and CDR2: SEHNR and FQNEAQ (reference sequence). V lost 6 bases, J lost 0 bases, and 8 bases lay in between. The CDR3 is 13 amino acids. The CDR3 loop reads CASRRTVNTEAFF. CDR3 nucleotide sequence: TGTGCCAGCAGGCGGACAGTGAACACTGAAGCTTTCTTT.

The V gene is TRBV4-1, the J gene TRBJ1-3, with a weak D call TRBD1 (6 bases). V lost 1 base to trimming and J lost 2 bases, with 15 bases between them. This CDR3 spans 17 amino acids. Germline V gives CDR1 MGHRA, CDR2 YSYEKL. The CDR3 sequence: CASSQVSYRVAGNTIYF. CDR3 in DNA: TGCGCCAGCAGCCAAGTATCTTACAGGGTCGCTGGAAACACCATATATTTT.